Listed here are 2 T cell receptor beta chains from one sample, sequenced in a study of cytomegalovirus exposure and HLA in healthy donors. In the PCR, 60 Vbeta and 13 Jbeta primers were used. Using immunoSEQ multiplex PCR, the repertoire was profiled, and TCRdb retains in-frame clones only, with some absent. Of around 100,000 clones listed, about 68% are singletons. The specimen sequenced was PBMCs. These TCRs come from a man aged 25-45 years in good health and CMV-seropositive.

The chain recombines TRBV7-9 with TRBJ2-3, with TRBD2 identical over 11 bases. V lost 2 bases, J lost 6 bases, and 4 bases stayed unmatched. CDR1 and CDR2 from the germline V gene are SEHNR and FQNEAQ (reference sequence). The CDR3 has 15 residues. CDR3 loop: CASSLLAGGSDTQYF. DNA for the CDR3: TGTGCCAGCAGCTTACTAGCGGGGGGCTCGGATACGCAGTATTTT.

This clone was detected once. CDR3 bases: TGTGCCAGCAGCCGGTCAGGGAGGGATCCTTACAATGAGCAGTTCTTC. Its translation is CASSRSGRDPYNEQFF. The V gene is TRBV11-2, the J gene TRBJ2-1; 7 bases are shared with TRBD2. Germline V gene sequence: CDR1 SGHAT, CDR2 FQNNGV. With V trimmed by 5 bases and J by 4 bases, 11 bases remained unmatched. CDR3 size: 16 residues.